The clone carrying this T cell receptor (beta chain) came up many times. Its matching antigen is unknown. This CDR3 has 15 amino acids. Germline lookup yields CDR1 WNHNN and CDR2 SYGVQD (reference sequence). The V end lost 0 bases, the J end lost 3 bases, and 11 bases lay between the germline ends. These data originate in a study of T cells in Graves' hyperthyroidism and ophthalmopathy. Amplified TCR beta CDR3 regions derived from RNA transcripts. Using the HTBI primer set, a first-round RT-PCR was run on the TCR CDR3. TCRdb reanalysed the multiplex PCR reads using MiXCR and keeps one entry per CDR3 protein. This table has hundreds of thousands of distinct CDR3 sequences, 20% appearing once. Findings of the study overall: Model-based prediction identified ophthalmopathy a median 6.5 months prior to its onset.

Sequences were obtained from blood. V and J are TRBV10-1 and TRBJ2-5, with D perhaps matching TRBD1 (6 bases). This clonotype was sampled from a man aged 25 to 40 with Graves' ophthalmopathy. The CDR3 DNA is TGCGCCAGCAGTGAGTCAAGGGCAGGGGAAGAGACCCAGTACTTC. Amino acid sequence: CASSESRAGEETQYF.